The rows below give T cell receptor beta chains drawn from one sample of a study of cytomegalovirus exposure and HLA in healthy donors. Libraries were prepared by immunoSEQ multiplex PCR; TCRdb keeps only in-frame clonotypes and omits some of them. Of 200,000 to 250,000 clones listed, roughly 83% are singletons. Specimen: PBMCs. The receptor source for this set is a young woman in good health and CMV-seropositive. The CDR3 runs from the conserved cysteine through the conserved F or W. D genes are given only for firm matches. Clone size appears in some rows only: once, few, many, or a class for an expanded clone.

d_call	v_call	cdr3_length	clone_size	j_call	cdr3_aa	cdr3_nt
TRBD2	TRBV27	16	-	TRBJ2-7	CASSFSPMGGYYEQYF	TGTGCCAGCAGTTTTTCGCCGATGGGAGGGTACTACGAGCAGTACTTC
-	TRBV29-1	15	-	TRBJ1-1	CSGLRWGNGRTEAFF	TGCAGCGGCCTGAGGTGGGGGAATGGGCGCACTGAAGCTTTCTTT
TRBD1	TRBV5-1	14	once	TRBJ2-7	CASSSSGQYYEQYF	TGCGCCAGCAGCTCTTCGGGACAGTACTACGAGCAGTACTTC
-	TRBV6-5	14	-	TRBJ2-7	CASSYIRDAYEQYF	TGTGCCAGCAGTTACATCCGGGATGCCTACGAGCAGTACTTC
-	TRBV4-1	15	-	TRBJ2-7	CASSPKWRRSYEQYF	TGCGCCAGCAGCCCTAAATGGCGGAGATCCTACGAGCAGTACTTC
-	TRBV30	13	-	TRBJ1-2	CAWRATGLYGYTF	TGTGCCTGGAGAGCCACAGGGCTTTATGGCTACACCTTC
-	TRBV5-4	15	-	TRBJ1-4	CASSSGAGLNEKLFF	TGTGCCAGCAGCTCCGGGGCGGGGTTAAACGAAAAACTGTTTTTT
-	TRBV7-9	15	-	TRBJ1-2	CASSLPNRDGYGYTF	TGTGCCAGCAGCTTACCTAACAGGGATGGGTATGGCTACACCTTC
-	TRBV7-6	12	-	TRBJ2-2	CASSFDGGELFF	TGTGCCAGCAGCTTTGACGGCGGGGAGCTGTTTTTT
-	TRBV30	14	-	TRBJ2-3	CAWKGTASTDTQYF	TGTGCCTGGAAAGGTACGGCTAGCACAGATACGCAGTATTTT
-	TRBV9	11	few	TRBJ1-2	CASSGNYGYTF	TGTGCCAGCAGCGGGAATTATGGCTACACCTTC
-	TRBV30	13	-	TRBJ2-7	CAWGLESSYEQYF	TGTGCCTGGGGACTTGAGAGCTCCTACGAGCAGTACTTC
TRBD2	TRBV7-9	14	-	TRBJ2-1	CASTSSGVYNEQFF	TGTGCCAGCACCTCTAGCGGGGTATACAATGAGCAGTTCTTC
-	TRBV6-5	15	-	TRBJ1-1	CASSYGTELGTEAFF	TGTGCCAGCAGTTACGGGACGGAGTTAGGGACTGAAGCTTTCTTT
-	TRBV27	18	-	TRBJ1-5	CASSLSSGTPTSNQPQHF	TGTGCCAGCAGTTTATCGAGTGGGACACCGACTAGCAATCAGCCCCAGCATTTT
-	TRBV11-2	12	once	TRBJ2-1	CASSQGHNEQFF	TGTGCCAGCAGCCAGGGACACAATGAGCAGTTCTTC
TRBD1	TRBV19	15	-	TRBJ2-7	CASSKQFTGEYEQYF	TGTGCCAGTAGTAAACAATTCACAGGGGAGTACGAGCAGTACTTC
-	TRBV21-1	19	few	TRBJ2-7	CASSKVLGTSGMAPCEQYF	TGTGCCAGCAGCAAAGTTTTAGGGACTAGCGGGATGGCCCCTTGCGAGCAGTACTTC
-	TRBV15	15	few	TRBJ1-5	CATSSPRDTNQPQHF	TGTGCCACCAGCAGTCCCCGGGACACCAATCAGCCCCAGCATTTT
-	TRBV18	14	-	TRBJ1-2	CASSPAGAYYGYTF	TGTGCCAGCTCACCTGCGGGGGCCTACTATGGCTACACCTTC
TRBD1	TRBV30	14	-	TRBJ2-7	CAWGSGTGDHEQYF	TGTGCCTGGGGGAGTGGGACAGGGGACCACGAGCAGTACTTC
TRBD1	TRBV9	17	-	TRBJ2-2	CASSVPGQGPNTGELFF	TGTGCCAGCAGCGTACCGGGACAGGGGCCAAACACCGGGGAGCTGTTTTTT
-	TRBV18	16	-	TRBJ2-7	CASSPQGTSTTYEQYF	TGTGCCAGCTCACCACAGGGGACTTCTACAACCTACGAGCAGTACTTC
TRBD1	TRBV27	14	-	TRBJ1-3	CASGGQGSGNTIYF	TGTGCCAGCGGGGGACAGGGCTCTGGAAACACCATATATTTT
-	TRBV6-6	13	-	TRBJ2-1	CASLGGGGNEQFF	TGTGCCAGCCTAGGGGGAGGTGGCAATGAGCAGTTCTTC
-	TRBV30	15	-	TRBJ2-2	CAWKGKVLNTGELFF	TGTGCCTGGAAGGGTAAAGTATTGAACACCGGGGAGCTGTTTTTT
TRBD1	TRBV4-1	12	few	TRBJ1-2	CASGQGHYGYTF	TGCGCCAGCGGACAGGGACACTATGGCTACACCTTC
TRBD1	TRBV11-2	14	-	TRBJ1-1	CASSSDRGNTEAFF	TGTGCCAGCAGCTCGGACAGGGGTAACACTGAAGCTTTCTTT
-	TRBV9	15	-	TRBJ1-5	CASSASGAEFEPQHF	TGTGCCAGCAGCGCCTCAGGGGCCGAATTTGAGCCCCAGCATTTT
-	TRBV2	11	-	TRBJ2-5	CALLRGETQYF	TGTGCCCTACTAAGGGGGGAGACCCAGTACTTC
-	TRBV7-7	15	once	TRBJ2-5	CASSLRGAPQETQYF	TGTGCTAGCAGCTTACGGGGGGCGCCCCAAGAGACCCAGTACTTC
-	TRBV10-3	15	-	TRBJ1-1	CAMRDIDSLNTEAFF	TGTGCCATGCGAGACATTGACAGTTTGAACACTGAAGCTTTCTTT
-	TRBV2	12	-	TRBJ2-1	CASSQVTNEQFF	TGTGCCAGCAGCCAGGTGACCAATGAGCAGTTCTTC
-	TRBV11-2	11	-	TRBJ2-1	CASSPISGQFF	TGTGCCAGCAGCCCGATCTCTGGGCAGTTCTTC
TRBD2	TRBV10-3	14	-	TRBJ2-7	CATTSGSSGYEQYF	TGTGCCACAACTAGCGGGAGCTCGGGCTACGAGCAGTACTTC
TRBD2	TRBV2	14	-	TRBJ2-2	CASRTTSAVGELFF	TGTGCCAGCAGAACGACTAGCGCGGTCGGGGAGCTGTTTTTT
-	TRBV27	17	-	TRBJ1-3	CASSLRGRSFSGNTIYF	TGTGCCAGCAGTTTACGGGGGAGGTCCTTCTCTGGAAACACCATATATTTT
-	TRBV20-1	11	few	TRBJ2-1	CSVRAGNEQFF	TGCAGTGTTAGGGCGGGCAATGAGCAGTTCTTC
-	TRBV30	13	once	TRBJ1-2	CAWTSQAIYGYTF	TGTGCCTGGACTTCCCAGGCGATCTATGGCTACACCTTC
TRBD2	TRBV12-5	19	-	TRBJ2-1	CASGLVDDGRAAIRVEQFF	TGTGCTAGTGGTTTGGTCGATGACGGGAGGGCCGCGATAAGAGTTGAGCAGTTCTTC